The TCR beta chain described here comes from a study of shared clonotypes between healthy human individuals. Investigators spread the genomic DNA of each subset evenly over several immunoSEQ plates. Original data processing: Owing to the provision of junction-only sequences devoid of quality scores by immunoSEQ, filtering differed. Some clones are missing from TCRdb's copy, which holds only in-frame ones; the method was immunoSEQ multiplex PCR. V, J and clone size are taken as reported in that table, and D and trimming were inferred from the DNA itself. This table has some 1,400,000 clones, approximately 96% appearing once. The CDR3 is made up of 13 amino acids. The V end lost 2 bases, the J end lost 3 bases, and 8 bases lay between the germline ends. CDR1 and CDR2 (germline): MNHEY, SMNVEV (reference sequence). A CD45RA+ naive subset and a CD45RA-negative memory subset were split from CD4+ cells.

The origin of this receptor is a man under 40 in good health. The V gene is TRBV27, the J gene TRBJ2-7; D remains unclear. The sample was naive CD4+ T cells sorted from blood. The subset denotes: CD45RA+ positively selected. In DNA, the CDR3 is TGTGCCAGCAGTTTAACCGGGTTCTACGAGCAGTACTTC. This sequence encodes CASSLTGFYEQYF.